The rows below give T cell receptor beta chains drawn from one sample of a study of shared T cell receptors in the human thymus. Libraries were prepared by immunoSEQ multiplex PCR; TCRdb keeps only in-frame clonotypes and omits some of them. The repertoire consists of 72,000 or so clones, with about 96% occurring once and the leading ten covering around 0.035%. The sequencing input was thymocytes. The receptors stem from a human donor. Each CDR3 is given with its conserved first and last residue. A D gene is named only where the DNA matches it firmly.

. TRBJ2-1 TRBV15 CATSRVSTPYNEQFF
. TRBJ1-2 TRBV19 CASSIDPRIEGDYGYTF
. TRBJ2-7 TRBV18 CASSPGQYTYEQYF
TRBD1 TRBJ2-7 TRBV7-2 CASSLAVPGQVDYEQYF
. TRBJ1-1 TRBV28 CASSPGWLRSTEAFF
. TRBJ2-7 TRBV7-9 CASSFTGCPFYEQYF
TRBD1 TRBJ1-6 TRBV19 CASSRPDRGSASSYNSPLHF
. TRBJ1-2 TRBV5-1 CASKSAGLGGGYTF
TRBD2 TRBJ2-5 TRBV5-1 CASSSPRGEETQYF
. TRBJ2-7 TRBV4-3 CASSQDLGALPSEQYF